This entry concerns a single T cell receptor beta chain. Its antigen is not known. This sample was taken from a study of OX40 agonist ivuxolimab in advanced cancers. Between the trimmed V and J ends, which lost 0 bases and 0 bases, there was a span of 13 bases. Germline CDR1 is PRHDT and CDR2 is FYEKMQ (reference sequence). The CDR3 loop spans 17 amino acids. Patients with autoimmune history or systemic immunosuppression were excluded. Sampling times: baseline, cycle 4 day 1, cycle 7 day 1. Sequenced by immunoSEQ multiplex PCR; TCRdb stores in-frame clones only, minus some. The data hold tens of thousands of clones, with about 87% observed a single time. Study conclusions and caveats: Several nonresponders also turned out to have low normalized T-cell clonal expansion.

The clonotype originates from an adult with an advanced solid tumor such as melanoma, head and neck, liver or kidney cancer. This specimen consisted of CD4+ or CD8+ T cells sorted from blood, obtained in a trial of the OX40 agonist ivuxolimab. This chain connects TRBV13 to TRBJ2-3; weak D call: TRBD1 (6 bases). As DNA, the CDR3 is TGTGCCAGCAGCTTAGGGAACAGGGTTTCTAGCACAGATACGCAGTATTTT. Translation: CASSLGNRVSSTDTQYF.